The entry below describes one TCR beta chain. What it recognizes is unknown. The CDR3 is 15 residues long. V was cut by 4 bases and J by 2 bases, with 13 bases left in between. The V gene's germline CDR1 is SGDLS and CDR2 YYNGEE. TCRdb re-derived calls from the 5' RACE reads in MiXCR, one entry per CDR3 protein. The sample has roughly 190,000 distinct CDR3 sequences; about 18% are singletons. The sample originates from a study of T-cell memory formation after mild COVID-19. At the level of the study: TCR clusters were largely donor specific.

Overall study findings and caveats: In pre-infection memory, a portion of responding clones appeared, which suggested that cross-reactive memory joined. Contracting clones from day 15 to 85 showed balanced CD4/CD8; later expanders favored CD4+. Whether second-wave clones peaking at day 37 were SARS-CoV-2 specific went unconfirmed.

The source of this sequence is an adult woman who had mild COVID-19 (a few samples of this study predate the infection). Cell type and time point are not known. Sequencing input: PBMCs or a T cell subset sorted from them (not recorded which). The chain employs TRBV9 and TRBJ1-5, with unresolved D. The CDR3 region is CASSPTYGGNQPQHF. Written as DNA, the CDR3 is TGTGCCAGCAGCCCGACTTATGGGGGCAATCAGCCCCAGCATTTT.